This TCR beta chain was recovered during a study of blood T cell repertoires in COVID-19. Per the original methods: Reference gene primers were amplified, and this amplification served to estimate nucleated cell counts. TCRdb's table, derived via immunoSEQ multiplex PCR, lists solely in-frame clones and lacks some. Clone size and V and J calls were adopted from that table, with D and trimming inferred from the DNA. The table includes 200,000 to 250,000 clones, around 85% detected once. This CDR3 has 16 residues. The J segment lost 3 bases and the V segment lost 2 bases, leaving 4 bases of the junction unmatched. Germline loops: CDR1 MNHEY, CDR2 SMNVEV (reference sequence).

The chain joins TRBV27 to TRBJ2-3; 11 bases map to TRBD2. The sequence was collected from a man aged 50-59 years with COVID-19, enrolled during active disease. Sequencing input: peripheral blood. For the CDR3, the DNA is TGTGCCAGCAGTTTAGGTAGCGGGGGGGTTACAGATACGCAGTATTTT. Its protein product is CASSLGSGGVTDTQYF.